The next 22 T cell receptor beta chains were all read from a single sample in a study of T cells after yellow fever vaccination. TCRdb reprocessed the 5' RACE reads via MiXCR and lists one record per CDR3 protein. This sample has fewer than 350,000 distinct CDR3 sequences, with about 3.5% found just once. The sequenced sample was PBMCs, obtained on the day of the yellow fever booster vaccination. The receptor source for this set is a man in his late teens or twenties who received the YFV17D yellow fever vaccine.

The V gene is TRBV6-6, the J gene TRBJ2-3; unclear D gene. The CDR3 runs to 17 residues. CDR1 and CDR2 from the germline V gene are MNHNY and SVGAGI (reference sequence). V was pared by 5 bases and J by 1 base, with 19 bases between. The CDR3 nucleotides are TGTGCCAGCAGTGACCCACCCAAAACCGACGGCACAGATACGCAGTATTTT. Its protein is CASSDPPKTDGTDTQYF.

This chain joins TRBV7-3 and TRBJ1-6; D is unresolved. V was pared by 4 bases and J by 8 bases, with 9 bases between. Looked up from germline, CDR1 is SGHTA and CDR2 is FQGTGA. This CDR3 has 13 residues. CDR3 sequence: CASSSNTDSPLHF. The CDR3 DNA sequence: TGTGCCAGCAGCTCGAACACCGATTCACCCCTCCACTTT.

This clonotype was counted ten times or more. The chain carries TRBV5-1 and TRBJ2-7; possibly TRBD2 for D (6 bases). Germline lookup yields CDR1 SGHRS and CDR2 YFSETQ. V was trimmed by 2 bases and J by 6 bases, leaving 15 bases between them. The CDR3 extends over 14 amino acids. The CDR3 region is CASSFSPGSPEQYV. DNA of the CDR3: TGCGCCAGCAGCTTCTCCCCCGGGAGCCCCGAGCAGTACGTC.

This clonotype has ten or more counts. The gene calls are TRBV5-1 and TRBJ2-7, with 8 positions matching TRBD2. The V and J ends lost 0 bases and 3 bases, in that order; junction bases with no gene match: 8. The CDR3 runs 16 residues. The V gene's germline CDR1 is SGHRS and CDR2 YFSETQ. The CDR3 sequence is CASSLAPTRGGYEQYF. The CDR3 DNA reads TGCGCCAGCAGCTTGGCCCCAACTCGGGGGGGCTACGAGCAGTACTTC.

This clonotype was recorded a few times. The chain is built from TRBV7-9 and TRBJ2-1; 8 nucleotides agree with TRBD1. This CDR3 comprises 15 residues. With 3 bases clipped from V and 3 bases from J, the junction kept 4 bases outside the gene matches. Germline V gene sequence: CDR1 SEHNR, CDR2 FQNEAQ (reference sequence). CDR3 nucleotides: TGTGCCAGCAGCTTCCTGGACAGGGTCTACAATGAGCAGTTCTTC. Its protein product is CASSFLDRVYNEQFF.

DNA for the CDR3: TGTGCCAGCAGCCAACAGGGGATCCTGAACACTGAAGCTTTCTTT. The encoded protein is CASSQQGILNTEAFF. The chain is built from TRBV6-2 or TRBV6-3 and TRBJ1-1; 7 bases agree with TRBD1. The CDR3 totals 15 residues. Trimming at V came to 6 bases and at J to 0 bases, leaving 7 bases not matched to a gene. The germline CDR1 and CDR2 sequences are MNHEY and SVGEGT.

This clonotype was detected many times. The V call is TRBV4-1, the J call TRBJ2-1; TRBD2 is a possible D gene (5 bases). Looked up from germline, CDR1 is MGHRA and CDR2 is YSYEKL. Trimming cost V 4 bases and J 10 bases, with 17 bases left between them. The CDR3 sequence is 14 residues long. The CDR3 sequence is CASSPKVPTGEQFF. In nucleotides, the CDR3 is TGCGCCAGCAGCCCCAAGGTCCCCACGGGGGAGCAGTTCTTC.

The CDR3 region is CASSIVGWGEAFF. The DNA for the CDR3 is TGTGCCAGCAGCATAGTGGGGTGGGGAGAAGCTTTCTTT. V gene TRBV7-3 combines with J gene TRBJ1-1; D remains ambiguous. CDR1 is SGHTA, CDR2 FQGTGA, per germline. CDR3 length: 13 residues. V shed 5 bases and J shed 8 bases, with 15 bases lying between them.

The chain recombines TRBV6-6 with TRBJ2-3; either TRBD1 or TRBD2 may supply D (5 bases each). Trimming took 5 bases from V and 8 from J, leaving 14 bases between them. The CDR3 is made up of 13 amino acids. CDR1 and CDR2 (germline): MNHNY, SVGAGI (reference sequence). CDR3 bases: TGTGCCAGCAGTCCCTCGGGACGGGGTACGCAGTATTTT. Its translation: CASSPSGRGTQYF.

This chain links TRBV4-3 with TRBJ1-6, with D unresolved. The V and J ends lost 0 bases and 5 bases respectively, with 11 bases between them. Per germline, CDR1 LGHNA and CDR2 YSLEER. The CDR3 extends over 16 amino acids. The CDR3, as DNA: TGCGCCAGCAGCCAAGAAGCGGGAACCCATAATTCACCCCTCCACTTT. It encodes CASSQEAGTHNSPLHF.

At least ten counts were recorded for this clonotype. The chain uses TRBV9 and TRBJ2-1; TRBD2 might be the D (6 bases). Trimming took 4 bases from V and 4 from J, leaving 15 bases between them. CDR1 SGDLS and CDR2 YYNGEE come from the germline V gene. CDR3 size: 15 residues. The CDR3 DNA reads as TGTGCCAGCAGCCCCGGTGGCGGGGAATACAATGAGCAGTTCTTC. As protein: CASSPGGGEYNEQFF.

The V call is TRBV5-1, the J call TRBJ2-5, with D unresolved. The CDR3 has 14 residues. Germline CDR1 SGHRS, CDR2 YFSETQ. V was shortened by 4 bases and J by 0 bases, with 10 bases between the two germline ends. The chain's CDR3 is CASSPRWDQETQYF. In DNA form, the CDR3 reads TGCGCCAGCAGCCCGCGGTGGGACCAAGAGACCCAGTACTTC.

This clonotype was counted at least ten times. The J gene is TRBJ2-7, the V gene TRBV4-3; 7 bases line up with TRBD1. This CDR3 comprises 15 residues. Losses at the gene ends were 3 bases for V and 0 bases for J; bases not matched to a gene: 5. From germline, CDR1 is LGHNA and CDR2 YSLEER. This CDR3 is CASSQQTGRSYEQYF. As DNA, the CDR3 is TGCGCCAGCAGCCAGCAGACAGGGCGCTCCTACGAGCAGTACTTC.

This clonotype turned up a few times. The gene calls are TRBV7-9 and TRBJ2-3; 7 nucleotides line up with TRBD2. The CDR3 consists of 14 residues. V lost 5 bases, J lost 4 bases, and 6 bases stayed unmatched. CDR1 is SEHNR and CDR2 is FQNEAQ in the germline V gene (reference sequence). CDR3 sequence (DNA): TGTGCCAGCAGCCCCGCTAGCGGCGCAGATACGCAGTATTTT. This encodes CASSPASGADTQYF.

This clonotype was seen more than once but under ten times. The rearrangement links TRBV18 to TRBJ1-2; D is uncertain. There are 14 residues in the CDR3. V dropped 2 bases and J dropped 2 bases, with 9 bases sitting between them. Germline assignment: CDR1 KGHSH and CDR2 LQKENI. The CDR3 region has the DNA TGTGCCAGCTCACCATTTAACGGAAACTATGGCTACACCTTC. Protein: CASSPFNGNYGYTF.

This clonotype occurred many times. This rearrangement joins TRBV7-9 to TRBJ2-7, with 8 bases aligning to TRBD1. CDR1 and CDR2 (germline): SEHNR, FQNEAQ (reference sequence). V lost 2 bases, J lost 6 bases, and 9 bases stayed unmatched. CDR3 size: 15 residues. The CDR3 protein is CASSLFGTGSSEQYV. Written as DNA, the CDR3 is TGTGCCAGCAGCTTATTCGGGACAGGTTCGTCCGAGCAGTACGTC.

This clonotype was seen at least ten times. This chain links TRBV2 with TRBJ2-2, with D tentatively TRBD1 or TRBD2 (5 bases each). Looked up from germline, CDR1 is SNHLY and CDR2 is FYNNEI. The CDR3 is made up of 12 amino acids. CDR3 residues: CADAGTAGELFF. The CDR3 DNA is TGTGCTGACGCCGGGACGGCCGGGGAGCTGTTTTTT.

A note on this clonotype: A much more abundant neighbour one base away suggests this may be a read error. The chain links TRBV7-2 to TRBJ2-5; no reliable D call. Germline lookup yields CDR1 SGHTA and CDR2 FQGNSA. V was pared by 1 base and J by 5 bases, with 11 bases between. The CDR3 runs 14 residues. The CDR3 DNA sequence: TGTGCCAGCAGCTTAGGGGCTGCATATGAGACCCAGTACTTC. Translated: CASSLGAAYETQYF. Complete variable domain (other parts from reference TRBV7-2 and TRBJ2-5): GAGVSQSPSNKVTEKGKDVELRCDPISGHTALYWYRQSLGQGLEFLIYFQGNSAPDKSGLPSDRFSAERTGGSVSTLTIQRTQQEDSAVYLCASSLGAAYETQYFGPGTRLLVL.

This clonotype was detected many times. The J gene is TRBJ1-5, the V gene TRBV7-6; D not certain. Per germline, CDR1 SGHVS and CDR2 FNYEAQ. The CDR3 loop spans 12 amino acids. V gave up 5 bases and J gave up 3 bases, with 5 bases separating them. The CDR3 loop is CASSGNNQPQHF. The CDR3 DNA reads TGTGCCAGCAGCGGAAACAATCAGCCCCAGCATTTT.

The chain uses TRBV2 and TRBJ2-2; D gene ambiguous. The CDR3 is 12 amino acids. Germline lookup yields CDR1 SNHLY and CDR2 FYNNEI. V was trimmed by 4 bases and J by 6 bases, leaving 6 bases between them. CDR3 nucleotide sequence: TGTGCCAGCAGTGTGGGTGCCGGGGAGCTGTTTTTT. Translating it yields CASSVGAGELFF.

The chain recombines TRBV6-4 with TRBJ1-2, with 8 bases identical to TRBD1. From germline, CDR1 is MRHNA and CDR2 SNTAGT. CDR3 length: 17 amino acids. The trim removed 7 bases at V and 0 bases at J, leaving 13 bases unmatched. For the CDR3, the DNA is TGTGCCAGCATCCCCCAGTGGCAGGGGGCGACTAACTATGGCTACACCTTC. Amino acid sequence: CASIPQWQGATNYGYTF.

This clonotype was recorded at least ten times. The rearrangement uses TRBV6-2 or TRBV6-3 and TRBJ2-5, with D uncertain. The CDR3 contains 12 residues. The V gene lost 1 base and the J gene lost 0 bases, with 0 bases spanning the gap. From germline, CDR1 is MNHEY and CDR2 SVGEGT. CDR3: CASSYYQETQYF. DNA of the CDR3: TGTGCCAGCAGTTACTACCAAGAGACCCAGTACTTC.